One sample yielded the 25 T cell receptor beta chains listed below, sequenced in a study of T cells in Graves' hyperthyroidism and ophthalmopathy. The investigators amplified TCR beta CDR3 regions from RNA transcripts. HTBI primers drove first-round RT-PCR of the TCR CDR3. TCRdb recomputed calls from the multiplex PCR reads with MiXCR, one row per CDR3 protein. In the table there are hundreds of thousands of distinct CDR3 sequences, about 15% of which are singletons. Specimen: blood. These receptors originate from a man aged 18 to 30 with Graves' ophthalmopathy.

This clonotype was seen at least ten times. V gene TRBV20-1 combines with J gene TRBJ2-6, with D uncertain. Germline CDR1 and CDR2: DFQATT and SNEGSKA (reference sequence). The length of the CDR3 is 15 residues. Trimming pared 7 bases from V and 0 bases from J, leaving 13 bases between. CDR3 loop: CSGARDGSGANVLTF. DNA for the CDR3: TGCAGTGGGGCCCGTGACGGCTCTGGGGCCAACGTCCTGACTTTC.

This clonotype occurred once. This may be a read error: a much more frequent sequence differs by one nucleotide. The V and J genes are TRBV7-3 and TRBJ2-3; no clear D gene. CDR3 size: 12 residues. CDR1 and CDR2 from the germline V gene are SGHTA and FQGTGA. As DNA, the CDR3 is TGTGCCATCAGCCCCAACCGGGATACGCAGTATTTT. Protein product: CAISPNRDTQYF.

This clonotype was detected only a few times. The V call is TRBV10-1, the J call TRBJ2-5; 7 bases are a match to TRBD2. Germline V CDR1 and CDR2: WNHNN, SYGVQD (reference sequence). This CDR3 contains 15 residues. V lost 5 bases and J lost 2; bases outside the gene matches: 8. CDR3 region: CASSCTGLTQETQYF. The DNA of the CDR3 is TGCGCCAGCAGTTGTACGGGACTAACACAAGAGACCCAGTACTTC.

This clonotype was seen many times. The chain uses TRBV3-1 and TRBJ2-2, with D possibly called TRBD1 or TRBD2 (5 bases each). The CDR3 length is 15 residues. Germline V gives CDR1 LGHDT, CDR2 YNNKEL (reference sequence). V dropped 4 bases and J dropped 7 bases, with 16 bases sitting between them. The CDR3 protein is CASSLETREIGELFF. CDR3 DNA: TGTGCCAGCAGCCTTGAAACCAGGGAGATCGGGGAGCTGTTTTTT.

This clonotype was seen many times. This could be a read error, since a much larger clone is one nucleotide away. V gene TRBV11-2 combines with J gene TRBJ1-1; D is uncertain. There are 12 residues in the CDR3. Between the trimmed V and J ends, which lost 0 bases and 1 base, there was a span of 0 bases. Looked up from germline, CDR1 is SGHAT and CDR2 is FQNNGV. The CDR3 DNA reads TGTGCCAGCAGCTTAGAGAACACTGAAGCTTTCTTT. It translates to CASSLENTEAFF.

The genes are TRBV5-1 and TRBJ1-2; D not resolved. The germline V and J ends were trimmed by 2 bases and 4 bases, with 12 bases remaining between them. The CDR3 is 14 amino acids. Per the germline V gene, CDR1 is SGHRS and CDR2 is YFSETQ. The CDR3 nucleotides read TGCGCCAGCAGCTTAAATGGTGGCCTCTATGGCTACACCTTC. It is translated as CASSLNGGLYGYTF.

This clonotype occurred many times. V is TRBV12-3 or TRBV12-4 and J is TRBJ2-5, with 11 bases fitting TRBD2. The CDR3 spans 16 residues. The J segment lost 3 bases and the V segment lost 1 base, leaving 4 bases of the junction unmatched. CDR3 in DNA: TGTGCCAGCAGTTTAGTGGGGGGACTAGCGGAAGAGACCCAGTACTTC. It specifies CASSLVGGLAEETQYF.

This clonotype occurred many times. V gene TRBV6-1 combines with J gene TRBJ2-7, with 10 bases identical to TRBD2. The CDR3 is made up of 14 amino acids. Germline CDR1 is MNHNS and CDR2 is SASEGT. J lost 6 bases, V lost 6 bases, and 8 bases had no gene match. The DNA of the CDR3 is TGTGCCAGCAGACCAGTAGCGGGAGGAGGCGAGCAGTACTTC. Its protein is CASRPVAGGGEQYF.

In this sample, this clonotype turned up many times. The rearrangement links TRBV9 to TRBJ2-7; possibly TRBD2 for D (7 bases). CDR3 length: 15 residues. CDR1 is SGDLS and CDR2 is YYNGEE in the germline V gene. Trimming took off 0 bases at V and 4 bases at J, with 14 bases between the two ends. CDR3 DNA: TGTGCCAGCAGCGTAGCTGGGGGGGGCCCTTACGAGCAGTACTTC. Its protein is CASSVAGGGPYEQYF.

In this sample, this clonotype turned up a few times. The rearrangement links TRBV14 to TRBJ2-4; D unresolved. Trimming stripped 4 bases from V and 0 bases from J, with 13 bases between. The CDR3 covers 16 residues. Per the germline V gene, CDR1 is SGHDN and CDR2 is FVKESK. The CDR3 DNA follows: TGTGCCAGCAGCCCTTCGTGGCTCCCAGCCAAAAACATTCAGTACTTC. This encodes CASSPSWLPAKNIQYF. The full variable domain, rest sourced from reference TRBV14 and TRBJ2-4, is EAGVTQFPSHSVIEKGQTVTLRCDPISGHDNLYWYRRVMGKEIKFLLHFVKESKQDESGMPNNRFLAERTGGTYSTLKVQPAELEDSGVYFCASSPSWLPAKNIQYFGAGTRLSVL.

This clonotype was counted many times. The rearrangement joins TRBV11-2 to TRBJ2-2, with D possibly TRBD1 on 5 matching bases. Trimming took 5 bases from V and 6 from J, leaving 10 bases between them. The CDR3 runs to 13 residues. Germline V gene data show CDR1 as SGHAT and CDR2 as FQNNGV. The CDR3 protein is CASSPQTAGELFF. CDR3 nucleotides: TGTGCCAGCAGCCCCCAGACAGCCGGGGAGCTGTTTTTT.

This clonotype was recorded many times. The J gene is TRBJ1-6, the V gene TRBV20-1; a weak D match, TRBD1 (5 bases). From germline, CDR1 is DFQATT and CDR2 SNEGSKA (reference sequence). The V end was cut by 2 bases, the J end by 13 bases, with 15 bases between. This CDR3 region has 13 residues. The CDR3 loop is CSARPAGLAPLHF. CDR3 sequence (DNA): TGCAGTGCTAGACCGGCAGGGTTAGCCCCCCTCCACTTT.

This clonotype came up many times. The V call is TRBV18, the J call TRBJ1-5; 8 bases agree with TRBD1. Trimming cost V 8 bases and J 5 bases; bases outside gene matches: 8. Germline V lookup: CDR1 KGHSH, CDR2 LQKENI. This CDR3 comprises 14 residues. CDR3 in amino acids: CASQTGGGDQPQHF. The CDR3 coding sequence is TGTGCCAGCCAAACAGGGGGGGGGGATCAGCCCCAGCATTTT.

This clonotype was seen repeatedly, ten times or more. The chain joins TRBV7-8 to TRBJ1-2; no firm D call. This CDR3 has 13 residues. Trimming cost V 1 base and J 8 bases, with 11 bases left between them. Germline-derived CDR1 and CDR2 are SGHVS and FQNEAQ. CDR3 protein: CASSLGRTEGYTF. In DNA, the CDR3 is TGTGCCAGCAGCTTAGGGCGGACTGAGGGCTACACCTTC.

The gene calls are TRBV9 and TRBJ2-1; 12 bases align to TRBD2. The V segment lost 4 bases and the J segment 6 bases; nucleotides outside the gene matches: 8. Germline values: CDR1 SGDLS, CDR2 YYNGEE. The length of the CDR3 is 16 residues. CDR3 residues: CASSPRLAGARNEQFF. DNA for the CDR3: TGTGCCAGCAGCCCCAGACTAGCGGGAGCCCGCAATGAGCAGTTCTTC.

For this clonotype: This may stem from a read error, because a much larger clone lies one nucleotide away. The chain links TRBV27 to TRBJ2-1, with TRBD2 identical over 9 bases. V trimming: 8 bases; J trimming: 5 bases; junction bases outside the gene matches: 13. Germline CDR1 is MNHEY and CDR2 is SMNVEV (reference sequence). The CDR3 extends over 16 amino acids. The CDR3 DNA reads TGTGCCAGCGGTCAGATAGCGGGAGCCCCAAACAATGAGCAGTTCTTC. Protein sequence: CASGQIAGAPNNEQFF.

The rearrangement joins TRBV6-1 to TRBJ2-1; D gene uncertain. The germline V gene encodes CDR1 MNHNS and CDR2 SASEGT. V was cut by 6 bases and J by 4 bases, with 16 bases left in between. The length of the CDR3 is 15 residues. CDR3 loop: CASSQTLVGYNEQFF. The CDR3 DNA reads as TGTGCCAGCAGCCAGACACTCGTCGGGTACAATGAGCAGTTCTTC.

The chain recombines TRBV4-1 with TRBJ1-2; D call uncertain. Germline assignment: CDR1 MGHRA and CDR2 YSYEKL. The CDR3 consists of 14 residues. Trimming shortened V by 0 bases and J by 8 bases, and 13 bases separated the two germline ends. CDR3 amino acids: CASSQDLSLWGYTF. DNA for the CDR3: TGCGCCAGCAGCCAAGATCTGAGCCTGTGGGGCTACACCTTC.

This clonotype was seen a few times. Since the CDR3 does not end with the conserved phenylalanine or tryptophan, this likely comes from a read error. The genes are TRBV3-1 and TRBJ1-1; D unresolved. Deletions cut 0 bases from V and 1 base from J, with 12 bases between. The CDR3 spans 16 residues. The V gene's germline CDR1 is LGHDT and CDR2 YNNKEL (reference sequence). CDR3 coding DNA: TGTGCCAGCAGCCAAGATACGACGGTGGGGAACACTGAAGCTTTCGTT. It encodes CASSQDTTVGNTEAFV.

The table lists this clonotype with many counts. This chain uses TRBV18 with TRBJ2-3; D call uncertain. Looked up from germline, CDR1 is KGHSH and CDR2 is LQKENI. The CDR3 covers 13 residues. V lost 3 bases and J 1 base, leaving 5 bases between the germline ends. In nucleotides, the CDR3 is TGTGCCAGCTCACCGGGCGGCACAGATACGCAGTATTTT. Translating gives CASSPGGTDTQYF.

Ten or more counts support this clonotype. The CDR3 spells CASSGVAAGGWGEQFF. Written as DNA, the CDR3 is TGTGCCAGCAGCGGAGTAGCAGCGGGAGGGTGGGGTGAGCAGTTCTTC. This sequence joins TRBV11-3 and TRBJ2-1, with TRBD2 matching 10 bases. CDR3 size: 16 residues. The trim removed 5 bases at V and 9 bases at J, leaving 13 bases unmatched. The germline V gene encodes CDR1 SGHNT and CDR2 YENEEA.

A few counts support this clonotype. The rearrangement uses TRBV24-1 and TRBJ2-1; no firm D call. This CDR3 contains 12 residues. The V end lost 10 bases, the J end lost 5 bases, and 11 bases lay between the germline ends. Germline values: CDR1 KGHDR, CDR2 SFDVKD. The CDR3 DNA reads TGTGCCACGAGCGCCAGAAACAATGAGCAGTTCTTC. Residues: CATSARNNEQFF.

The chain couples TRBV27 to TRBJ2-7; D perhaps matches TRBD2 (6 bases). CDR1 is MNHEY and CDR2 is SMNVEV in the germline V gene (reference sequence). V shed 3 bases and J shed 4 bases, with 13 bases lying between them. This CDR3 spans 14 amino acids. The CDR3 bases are TGTGCCAGCAGTTTCCCCGGGAGACATTACGAGCAGTACTTC. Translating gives CASSFPGRHYEQYF.

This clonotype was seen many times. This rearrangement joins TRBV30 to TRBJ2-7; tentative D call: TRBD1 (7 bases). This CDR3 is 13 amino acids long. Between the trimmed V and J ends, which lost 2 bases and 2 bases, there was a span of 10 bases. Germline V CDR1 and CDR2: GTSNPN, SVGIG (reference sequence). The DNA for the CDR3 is TGTGCCTGGAGTCGCGGGACAGCCTACGAGCAGTACTTC. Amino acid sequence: CAWSRGTAYEQYF.

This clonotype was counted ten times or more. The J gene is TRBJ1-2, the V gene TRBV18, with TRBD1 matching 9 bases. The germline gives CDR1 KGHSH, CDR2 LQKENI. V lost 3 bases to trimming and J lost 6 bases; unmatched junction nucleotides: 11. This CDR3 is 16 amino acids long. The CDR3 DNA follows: TGTGCCAGCTCACCCCGACGGGACAGGGAAAGTAATGGCTACACCTTC. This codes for CASSPRRDRESNGYTF.